This TCR beta chain was captured by sequencing in a study of cytomegalovirus exposure and HLA in healthy donors. Each of the donors was a healthy bone marrow donor. The J segment lost 13 bases and the V segment lost 0 bases, leaving 9 bases of the junction unmatched. CDR1 and CDR2 from the germline V gene are LGHNA and YNFKEQ. The CDR3 sequence is 15 residues long. PCR employed 60 Vbeta and 13 Jbeta primers. Sequencing used immunoSEQ multiplex PCR; TCRdb keeps in-frame clones, though not all of them. The data show some 190,000 clones, 60% to 85% seen once. Of note for this clone: Other DNA sequences from this sample encode an identical CDR3 as well.

The specimen sequenced was PBMCs. The TCR sequence derives from a woman between 35 and 50 years old in good health and CMV-seronegative. The chain carries TRBV4-2 and TRBJ1-4, with TRBD1 matching over 9 bases. In nucleotides, the CDR3 is TGTGCCAGCAGCCAAGATAGGGGGACAGGGTTTAGACTGTTTTTT. Its translation: CASSQDRGTGFRLFF.